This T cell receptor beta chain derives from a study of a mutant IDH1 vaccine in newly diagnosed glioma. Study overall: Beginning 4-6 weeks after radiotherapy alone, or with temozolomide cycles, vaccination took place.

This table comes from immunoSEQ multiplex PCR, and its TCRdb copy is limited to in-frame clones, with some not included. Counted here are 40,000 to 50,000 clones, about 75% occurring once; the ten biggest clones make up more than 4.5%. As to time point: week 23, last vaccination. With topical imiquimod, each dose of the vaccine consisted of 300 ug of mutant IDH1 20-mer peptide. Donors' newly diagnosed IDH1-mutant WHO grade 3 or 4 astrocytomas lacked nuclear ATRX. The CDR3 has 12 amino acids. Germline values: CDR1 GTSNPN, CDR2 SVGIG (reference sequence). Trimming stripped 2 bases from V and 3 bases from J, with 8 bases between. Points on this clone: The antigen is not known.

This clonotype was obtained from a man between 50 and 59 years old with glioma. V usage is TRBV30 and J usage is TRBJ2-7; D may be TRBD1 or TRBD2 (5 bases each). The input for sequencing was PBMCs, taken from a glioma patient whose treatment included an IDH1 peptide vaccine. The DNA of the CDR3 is TGTGCCTGGAGTCGGGACGGCTACGAGCAGTACTTC. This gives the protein CAWSRDGYEQYF. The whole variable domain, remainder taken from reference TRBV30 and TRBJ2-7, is SQTIHQWPATLVQPVGSPLSLECTVEGTSNPNLYWYRQAAGRGLQLLFYSVGIGQISSEVPQNLSASRPQDRQFILSSKKLLLSDSGFYLCAWSRDGYEQYFGPGTRLTVT.